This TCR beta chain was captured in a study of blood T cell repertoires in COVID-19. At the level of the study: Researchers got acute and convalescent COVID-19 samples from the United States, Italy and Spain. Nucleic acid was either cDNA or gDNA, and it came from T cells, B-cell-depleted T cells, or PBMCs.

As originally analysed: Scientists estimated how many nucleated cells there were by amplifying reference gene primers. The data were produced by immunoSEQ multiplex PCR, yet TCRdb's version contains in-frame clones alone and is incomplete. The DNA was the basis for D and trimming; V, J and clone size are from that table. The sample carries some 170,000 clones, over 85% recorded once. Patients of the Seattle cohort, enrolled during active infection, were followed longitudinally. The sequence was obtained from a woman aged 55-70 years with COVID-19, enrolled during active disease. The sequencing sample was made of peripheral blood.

The DNA of the CDR3 is TGCGCCAGCAGCCAAGGAGCGATTTCACCCCTCCACTTT. It encodes CASSQGAISPLHF. The chain has TRBV4-3 and TRBJ1-6, with D hard to call. CDR1 LGHNA and CDR2 YSLEER come from the germline V gene. Trimming cost V 1 base and J 9 bases, with 7 bases left between them. The CDR3 length is 13 residues.